This TCR beta chain was identified in a study of cytomegalovirus exposure and HLA in healthy donors. PCR amplification relied on 60 Vbeta primers (plus 13 Jbeta primers). This table comes from immunoSEQ multiplex PCR, and its TCRdb copy is limited to in-frame clones, with some not included. The top ten hold over 2% of the sample, which has approximately 91,000 clones, under 75% seen once. The count of this clone is one. Germline V CDR1 and CDR2: KGHSH, LQKENI. CDR3 length: 18 residues. Germline trimming cut 0 bases from V and 2 bases from J; bases unmatched to any gene: 3. The rearrangement links TRBV18 to TRBJ2-3; 15 nucleotides align to TRBD2. Specimen: PBMCs. The source is a human donor in good health. The CDR3 loop is CASSPPGLAGGTTDTQYF. The CDR3 region has the DNA TGTGCCAGCTCACCACCGGGACTAGCGGGGGGAACCACAGATACGCAGTATTTT.